Listed below are T cell receptor beta chains from one sample, sequenced in a study of shared clonotypes between healthy human individuals. The repertoire was sequenced with immunoSEQ multiplex PCR; TCRdb's copy has only in-frame clones and lacks some. The sample holds hundreds of thousands of clones; around 96% are singletons and the top ten take approximately 0.12%. The source material was naive CD8+ T cells sorted from blood. The receptor source for this set is a woman aged 25 to 39 in good health. Each CDR3 is given with its conserved first and last residue. D genes are given only for firm matches. Some rows have no size entry. The others give once, few or many, or a class for an expanded clone.

CDR3 protein: CATSRVPGLASTDTQYF; CDR3 DNA: TGTGCCACCAGCAGAGTCCCGGGACTAGCTAGCACAGATACGCAGTATTTT; J gene: TRBJ2-3; D gene: TRBD2; clone size: NA; V gene: TRBV15; CDR3 length: 17
CDR3 protein: CASSAIEAFF; CDR3 DNA: TGTGCCAGCAGCGCTATTGAAGCTTTCTTT; J gene: TRBJ1-1; D gene: NA; clone size: NA; V gene: TRBV13; CDR3 length: 10
CDR3 protein: CASAIRQGNQPQHF; CDR3 DNA: TGTGCCAGCGCAATACGGCAGGGCAATCAGCCCCAGCATTTT; J gene: TRBJ1-5; D gene: NA; clone size: NA; V gene: TRBV6-5; CDR3 length: 14
CDR3 protein: CASSLGPRTGYEKLFF; CDR3 DNA: TGTGCCAGCAGCTTGGGTCCCCGGACAGGGTACGAAAAACTGTTTTTT; J gene: TRBJ1-4; D gene: TRBD1; clone size: NA; V gene: TRBV5-6; CDR3 length: 16
CDR3 protein: CSVDGGSPYNEQFF; CDR3 DNA: TGCAGCGTTGATGGAGGGTCCCCTTACAATGAGCAGTTCTTC; J gene: TRBJ2-1; D gene: NA; clone size: NA; V gene: TRBV29-1; CDR3 length: 14
CDR3 protein: CASSLWGTGSGRVRNEQFF; CDR3 DNA: TGTGCCAGCAGTTTATGGGGGACTGGGAGCGGGAGAGTTCGTAATGAGCAGTTCTTC; J gene: TRBJ2-1; D gene: TRBD2; clone size: NA; V gene: TRBV28; CDR3 length: 19
CDR3 protein: CASSASNTGELFF; CDR3 DNA: TGTGCCAGCAGCGCCTCGAACACCGGGGAGCTGTTTTTT; J gene: TRBJ2-2; D gene: NA; clone size: once; V gene: TRBV9; CDR3 length: 13
CDR3 protein: CASSSQGANGELFF; CDR3 DNA: TGTGCCAGCTCATCCCAGGGGGCGAACGGGGAGCTGTTTTTT; J gene: TRBJ2-2; D gene: TRBD1; clone size: NA; V gene: TRBV18; CDR3 length: 14
CDR3 protein: CASSFSTTIGSGANVLTF; CDR3 DNA: TGTGCCAGCAGCTTCTCGACAACTATTGGCTCTGGGGCCAACGTCCTGACTTTC; J gene: TRBJ2-6; D gene: NA; clone size: NA; V gene: TRBV11-1; CDR3 length: 18
CDR3 protein: CASSPHVLPAGANYGYTF; CDR3 DNA: TGTGCCAGCAGCCCCCATGTTTTACCCGCAGGGGCTAACTATGGCTACACCTTC; J gene: TRBJ1-2; D gene: NA; clone size: once; V gene: TRBV7-3; CDR3 length: 18
CDR3 protein: CASSGGSYEQYF; CDR3 DNA: TGTGCCAGCAGCGGCGGCTCCTACGAGCAGTACTTC; J gene: TRBJ2-7; D gene: NA; clone size: NA; V gene: TRBV5-6; CDR3 length: 12
CDR3 protein: CASSLRLAGSYEQYF; CDR3 DNA: TGTGCCAGCAGCTTACGACTAGCGGGATCATACGAGCAGTACTTC; J gene: TRBJ2-7; D gene: TRBD2; clone size: NA; V gene: TRBV11-2; CDR3 length: 15
CDR3 protein: CASSPGTRVNEQFF; CDR3 DNA: TGTGCCAGCTCACCCGGGACTAGAGTGAATGAGCAGTTCTTC; J gene: TRBJ2-1; D gene: TRBD2; clone size: NA; V gene: TRBV18; CDR3 length: 14
CDR3 protein: CASSLSPGQGEGGYEQYF; CDR3 DNA: TGTGCCAGCAGTTTATCCCCGGGACAGGGGGAAGGGGGCTACGAGCAGTACTTC; J gene: TRBJ2-7; D gene: TRBD1; clone size: NA; V gene: TRBV28; CDR3 length: 18
CDR3 protein: CASSTGTGGPYEQYF; CDR3 DNA: TGTGCCAGCAGCACGGGGACAGGGGGCCCCTACGAGCAGTACTTC; J gene: TRBJ2-7; D gene: TRBD1; clone size: once; V gene: TRBV5-4; CDR3 length: 15
CDR3 protein: CASSPLGSRPYEQYF; CDR3 DNA: TGTGCCAGCAGTCCCTTAGGGAGCAGACCATACGAGCAGTACTTC; J gene: TRBJ2-7; D gene: NA; clone size: once; V gene: TRBV27; CDR3 length: 15
CDR3 protein: CASNDRGYEQYF; CDR3 DNA: TGTGCCAGTAATGACAGGGGCTACGAGCAGTACTTC; J gene: TRBJ2-7; D gene: TRBD1; clone size: NA; V gene: TRBV19; CDR3 length: 12
CDR3 protein: CASSESGQASGANVLTF; CDR3 DNA: TGCGCCAGCAGTGAGTCAGGACAAGCTTCTGGGGCCAACGTCCTGACTTTC; J gene: TRBJ2-6; D gene: NA; clone size: NA; V gene: TRBV10-1; CDR3 length: 17
CDR3 protein: CASSSSGTGDAEAFF; CDR3 DNA: TGTGCCAGCAGCTCGTCCGGGACAGGGGACGCTGAAGCTTTCTTT; J gene: TRBJ1-1; D gene: TRBD1; clone size: NA; V gene: TRBV11-2; CDR3 length: 15
CDR3 protein: CASSKKYRPRGASGNTIYF; CDR3 DNA: TGTGCCAGCAGCAAAAAATACCGACCACGGGGGGCGTCTGGAAACACCATATATTTT; J gene: TRBJ1-3; D gene: NA; clone size: once; V gene: TRBV21-1; CDR3 length: 19
CDR3 protein: CASSSLAGISYEQYF; CDR3 DNA: TGTGCCAGCAGCTCACTAGCGGGAATATCCTACGAGCAGTACTTC; J gene: TRBJ2-7; D gene: TRBD2; clone size: NA; V gene: TRBV7-8; CDR3 length: 15
CDR3 protein: CASSVGAGENTGNTIYF; CDR3 DNA: TGTGCCAGCAGCGTTGGGGCAGGGGAAAACACTGGAAACACCATATATTTT; J gene: TRBJ1-3; D gene: NA; clone size: NA; V gene: TRBV4-2; CDR3 length: 17
CDR3 protein: CASSLVTGKAFF; CDR3 DNA: TGTGCCAGCAGCTTAGTTACAGGGAAAGCTTTCTTT; J gene: TRBJ1-1; D gene: NA; clone size: NA; V gene: TRBV7-2; CDR3 length: 12
CDR3 protein: CASSLGVPDSTEAFF; CDR3 DNA: TGTGCCAGCAGCTTAGGAGTTCCGGACAGCACTGAAGCTTTCTTT; J gene: TRBJ1-1; D gene: NA; clone size: NA; V gene: TRBV7-9; CDR3 length: 15
CDR3 protein: CASSQDLESLEQYF; CDR3 DNA: TGCGCCAGCAGCCAAGATCTAGAATCGCTCGAGCAGTACTTC; J gene: TRBJ2-7; D gene: NA; clone size: NA; V gene: TRBV4-1; CDR3 length: 14
CDR3 protein: CSVEVTGELNTGELFF; CDR3 DNA: TGCAGCGTTGAAGTGACAGGGGAATTGAACACCGGGGAGCTGTTTTTT; J gene: TRBJ2-2; D gene: TRBD1; clone size: NA; V gene: TRBV29-1; CDR3 length: 16
CDR3 protein: CASSYSSGTHYGYTF; CDR3 DNA: TGTGCCAGCAGTTACTCATCGGGGACACACTATGGCTACACCTTC; J gene: TRBJ1-2; D gene: NA; clone size: NA; V gene: TRBV6-5; CDR3 length: 15
CDR3 protein: CASSELGHTF; CDR3 DNA: TGTGCCAGCAGTGAACTTGGGCACACCTTC; J gene: TRBJ1-2; D gene: NA; clone size: NA; V gene: TRBV6-1; CDR3 length: 10
CDR3 protein: CSVEDLAGYEQYF; CDR3 DNA: TGCAGCGTTGAAGACTTGGCGGGATACGAGCAGTACTTC; J gene: TRBJ2-7; D gene: NA; clone size: NA; V gene: TRBV29-1; CDR3 length: 13
CDR3 protein: CASRAGTQETQYF; CDR3 DNA: TGTGCCAGCAGAGCCGGGACACAAGAGACCCAGTACTTC; J gene: TRBJ2-5; D gene: NA; clone size: NA; V gene: TRBV27; CDR3 length: 13
CDR3 protein: CASSEGFTGELFF; CDR3 DNA: TGTGCCAGCAGCGAGGGGTTTACCGGGGAGCTGTTTTTT; J gene: TRBJ2-2; D gene: NA; clone size: NA; V gene: TRBV9; CDR3 length: 13
CDR3 protein: CASSPAPWDRASYEQYF; CDR3 DNA: TGTGCCAGCTCACCAGCTCCGTGGGACAGGGCCTCCTACGAGCAGTACTTC; J gene: TRBJ2-7; D gene: TRBD1; clone size: NA; V gene: TRBV18; CDR3 length: 17
CDR3 protein: CASSWDSYQPQHF; CDR3 DNA: TGTGCCAGCAGCTGGGACAGCTATCAGCCCCAGCATTTT; J gene: TRBJ1-5; D gene: TRBD1; clone size: NA; V gene: TRBV11-2; CDR3 length: 13
CDR3 protein: CASSLGWGLTYEQYF; CDR3 DNA: TGTGCCAGCAGCTTGGGATGGGGGCTAACCTACGAGCAGTACTTC; J gene: TRBJ2-7; D gene: NA; clone size: NA; V gene: TRBV5-4; CDR3 length: 15
CDR3 protein: CASSILGSYEQYF; CDR3 DNA: TGTGCCAGCAGCATACTCGGGTCCTACGAGCAGTACTTC; J gene: TRBJ2-7; D gene: NA; clone size: NA; V gene: TRBV13; CDR3 length: 13
CDR3 protein: CASTTGTSSDEQFF; CDR3 DNA: TGTGCCAGCACCACCGGGACTAGCAGCGATGAGCAGTTCTTC; J gene: TRBJ2-1; D gene: TRBD2; clone size: NA; V gene: TRBV2; CDR3 length: 14
CDR3 protein: CASSLGVSGSRSSYEQYF; CDR3 DNA: TGTGCCAGCAGCTTAGGTGTTAGCGGGAGCAGGAGCTCCTACGAGCAGTACTTC; J gene: TRBJ2-7; D gene: TRBD2; clone size: NA; V gene: TRBV7-9; CDR3 length: 18
CDR3 protein: CASSQQGAPYEQYF; CDR3 DNA: TGTGCCAGCAGTCAACAGGGTGCTCCCTACGAGCAGTACTTC; J gene: TRBJ2-7; D gene: NA; clone size: NA; V gene: TRBV6-5; CDR3 length: 14
CDR3 protein: CSVAEGFGSPLHF; CDR3 DNA: TGCAGCGTTGCCGAGGGGTTTGGATCACCCCTCCACTTT; J gene: TRBJ1-6; D gene: NA; clone size: NA; V gene: TRBV29-1; CDR3 length: 13
CDR3 protein: CASSQGRTGGAYEQYF; CDR3 DNA: TGCGCCAGCAGCCAAGGCAGGACAGGGGGGGCCTACGAGCAGTACTTC; J gene: TRBJ2-7; D gene: TRBD1; clone size: NA; V gene: TRBV4-1; CDR3 length: 16
CDR3 protein: CASSTWTGLGTDTQYF; CDR3 DNA: TGTGCCAGCAGCACCTGGACAGGTTTGGGGACAGATACGCAGTATTTT; J gene: TRBJ2-3; D gene: TRBD1; clone size: NA; V gene: TRBV7-2; CDR3 length: 16
CDR3 protein: CASSPASVSYEQYF; CDR3 DNA: TGCGCCAGCAGCCCAGCTAGCGTCTCCTACGAGCAGTACTTC; J gene: TRBJ2-7; D gene: NA; clone size: NA; V gene: TRBV4-1; CDR3 length: 14